This T cell receptor beta chain was obtained from a study of CD8 T cells in Susac syndrome. Comment on this clonotype: Its target is unknown.

Study-level findings and limits: In its TCR sequencing and HLA analysis, the study acknowledged that the number of individuals was relatively small.

When the RNA was reverse transcribed, random hexamers were used with an input of roughly 0.5 to 1 ug. Multiplex immunoSEQ PCR targeted 54 Vbeta and 13 Jbeta TCR beta segments. MiXCR was run by TCRdb on the immunoSEQ multiplex PCR reads, yielding one entry per CDR3 protein. The data hold about 150,000 distinct CDR3 sequences, with about 94% observed a single time. The clonotype comes from a human donor with multiple sclerosis. Sequencing was carried out using CD8+ T cells from PBMCs.

This CDR3 is CASSRKPGTGSYNEQFF. The CDR3 DNA sequence: TGTGCCAGCAGCCGTAAGCCAGGGACAGGATCTTACAATGAGCAGTTCTTC. J is TRBJ2-1 and V is TRBV3-1; 8 nucleotides line up with TRBD1. CDR3 length: 17 residues. CDR1 is LGHDT, CDR2 YNNKEL, per germline (reference sequence). J was trimmed by 4 bases and V by 4 bases; bases with no gene match: 12.